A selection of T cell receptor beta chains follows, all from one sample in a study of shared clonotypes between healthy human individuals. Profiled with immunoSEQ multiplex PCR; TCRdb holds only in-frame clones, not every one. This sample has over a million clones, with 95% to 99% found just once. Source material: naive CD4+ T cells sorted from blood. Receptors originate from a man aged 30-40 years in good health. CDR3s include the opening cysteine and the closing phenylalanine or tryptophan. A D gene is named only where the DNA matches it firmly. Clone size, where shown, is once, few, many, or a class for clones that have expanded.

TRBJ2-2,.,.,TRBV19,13,TGTGCCACCGGCTCAGGGCTCACCGGGGAGCTGTTTTTT,CATGSGLTGELFF
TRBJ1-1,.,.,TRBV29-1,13,TGCAGCGTTGACGGGGGCTTTAACACTGAAGCTTTCTTT,CSVDGGFNTEAFF
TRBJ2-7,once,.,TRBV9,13,TGTGCCAGCAGCTCAGGAGGCTCCTACGAGCAGTACTTC,CASSSGGSYEQYF
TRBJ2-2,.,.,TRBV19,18,TGTGCCAGTAGTATAGATTTGCGGGGACGTTTGATCACCGGGGAGCTGTTTTTT,CASSIDLRGRLITGELFF
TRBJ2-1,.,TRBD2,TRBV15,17,TGTGCCACAGGCAAGGGAGCGGGAGGGGAATCTGGGGGTGAGCAGTTCTTC,CATGKGAGGESGGEQFF
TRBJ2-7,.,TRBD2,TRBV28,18,TGTGCCAGCAGACGACTGAAGACTAGCGGGCATAATTCCTACGAGCAGTACTTC,CASRRLKTSGHNSYEQYF
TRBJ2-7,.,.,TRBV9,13,TGTGCCAGCAGCGGAGGGGCCTCCTACGAGCAGTACTTC,CASSGGASYEQYF
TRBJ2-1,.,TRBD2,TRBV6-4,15,TGTGCCAGCAGTCATAGCGGGAGCTCCTACAATGAGCAGTTCTTC,CASSHSGSSYNEQFF
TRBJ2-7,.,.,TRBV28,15,TGTGCCAGCAGTAAAGGGGGCGGGGTAGCCTACGAGCAGTACTTC,CASSKGGGVAYEQYF
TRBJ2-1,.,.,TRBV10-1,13,TGCGCCAGCAGTAATCAGGGGCGTGGGGAGCAGTTCTTC,CASSNQGRGEQFF
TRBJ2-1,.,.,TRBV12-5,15,TGTGCTAGTGGTCCCGGACAAGGAACCTACAATGAGCAGTTCTTC,CASGPGQGTYNEQFF
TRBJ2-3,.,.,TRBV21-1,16,TGTGCCAGCAGCAAGAAGACTTTTCGAAGCACAGATACGCAGTATTTT,CASSKKTFRSTDTQYF
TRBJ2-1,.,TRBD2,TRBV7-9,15,TGTGCCAGCAGCTCCGGGGCTAGCGGGAGGAATGAGCAGTTCTTC,CASSSGASGRNEQFF
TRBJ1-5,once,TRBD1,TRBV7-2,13,TGTGCCACCAGGGGGCAGCCCAATCAGCCCCAGCATTTT,CATRGQPNQPQHF
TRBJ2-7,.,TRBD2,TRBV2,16,TGTGCCAGCAGTGGCGCTAGCGGGAGTATCTCCTACGAGCAGTACTTC,CASSGASGSISYEQYF
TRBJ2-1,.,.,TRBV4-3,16,TGCGCCAGCAGCCAAGAAGGAAGGACCTCCTACAATGAGCAGTTCTTC,CASSQEGRTSYNEQFF
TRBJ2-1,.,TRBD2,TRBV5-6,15,TGTGCCAGCAGCTTGTTCCTAGCGGGATCCTATGAGCAGTTCTTC,CASSLFLAGSYEQFF
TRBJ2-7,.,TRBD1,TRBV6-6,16,TGTGCCAGCAGTTATTACGGGACAGGGGTCTCCTACGAGCAGTACTTC,CASSYYGTGVSYEQYF
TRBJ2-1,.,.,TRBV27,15,TGTGCCAGCAGTTTGAAGCGTCCATTGGGCAATGAGCAGTTCTTC,CASSLKRPLGNEQFF
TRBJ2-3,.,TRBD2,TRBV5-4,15,TGTGCCAGCAGCCTGGTTGGCGGGAGACCAGATACGCAGTATTTT,CASSLVGGRPDTQYF
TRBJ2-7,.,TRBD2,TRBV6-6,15,TGTGCCAGCAGTTACTCGGGACTACCCTCCTACGAGCAGTACTTC,CASSYSGLPSYEQYF
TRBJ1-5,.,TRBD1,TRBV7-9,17,TGTGCCAGCAGCTTAGGTCTGACAGGGGGCGACGATCAGCCCCAGCATTTT,CASSLGLTGGDDQPQHF
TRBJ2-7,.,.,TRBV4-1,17,TGCGCCAGCAGCCAAGATCCCAGGGGTGCGAGCTCCTACGAGCAGTACTTC,CASSQDPRGASSYEQYF
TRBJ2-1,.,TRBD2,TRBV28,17,TGTGCCAGCAGTTTACCAAAACTAGCGGGAGAGGTCAATGAGCAGTTCTTC,CASSLPKLAGEVNEQFF
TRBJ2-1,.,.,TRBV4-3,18,TGCGCCAGCAGCCAAGATTTGCCTAGGGTAAGCTCCTACAATGAGCAGTTCTTC,CASSQDLPRVSSYNEQFF
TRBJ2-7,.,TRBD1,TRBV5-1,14,TGCGCCAGCAGCCCTACAGGGGTGGGCTACGAGCAGTACTTC,CASSPTGVGYEQYF
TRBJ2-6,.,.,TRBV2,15,TGTGCCAGCAGTGATGACAGACCTGGGGCCAACGTCCTGACTTTC,CASSDDRPGANVLTF
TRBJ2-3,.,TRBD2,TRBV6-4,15,TGTGCCAGCAGTACTAGCGGGAGTAGCACAGATACGCAGTATTTT,CASSTSGSSTDTQYF
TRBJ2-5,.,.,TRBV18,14,TGTGCCAGCTCACAGGGAAACAACGGTGAGACCCAGTACTTC,CASSQGNNGETQYF
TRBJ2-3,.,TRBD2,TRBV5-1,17,TGCGCCAGCAGCTTCAGGTACCGCGGGAGTGACACAGATACGCAGTATTTT,CASSFRYRGSDTDTQYF